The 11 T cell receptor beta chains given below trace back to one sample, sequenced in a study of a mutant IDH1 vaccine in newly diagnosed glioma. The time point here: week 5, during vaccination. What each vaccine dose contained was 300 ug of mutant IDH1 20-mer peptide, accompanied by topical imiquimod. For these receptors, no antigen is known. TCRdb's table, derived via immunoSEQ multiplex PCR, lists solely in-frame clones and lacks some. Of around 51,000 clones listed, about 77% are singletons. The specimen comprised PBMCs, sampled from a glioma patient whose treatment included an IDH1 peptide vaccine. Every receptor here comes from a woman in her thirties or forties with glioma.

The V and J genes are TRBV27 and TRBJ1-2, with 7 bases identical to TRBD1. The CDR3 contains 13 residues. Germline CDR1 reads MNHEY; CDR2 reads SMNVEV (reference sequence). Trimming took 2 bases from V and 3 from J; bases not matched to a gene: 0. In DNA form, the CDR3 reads TGTGCCAGCAGTTTAAGGGGGCACTATGGCTACACCTTC. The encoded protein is CASSLRGHYGYTF.

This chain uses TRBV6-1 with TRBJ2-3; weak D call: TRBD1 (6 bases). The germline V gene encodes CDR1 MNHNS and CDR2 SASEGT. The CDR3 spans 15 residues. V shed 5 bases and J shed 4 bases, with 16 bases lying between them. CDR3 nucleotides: TGTGCCAGCAGTCCTCAGGGGATGTTGTCAGATACGCAGTATTTT. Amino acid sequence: CASSPQGMLSDTQYF.

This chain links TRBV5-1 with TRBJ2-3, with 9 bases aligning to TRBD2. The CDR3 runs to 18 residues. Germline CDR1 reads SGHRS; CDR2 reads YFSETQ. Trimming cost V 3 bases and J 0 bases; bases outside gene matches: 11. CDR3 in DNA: TGCGCCAGCAGCTACGGTCTCGCTAGCGGGGAGAGCACAGATACGCAGTATTTT. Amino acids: CASSYGLASGESTDTQYF.

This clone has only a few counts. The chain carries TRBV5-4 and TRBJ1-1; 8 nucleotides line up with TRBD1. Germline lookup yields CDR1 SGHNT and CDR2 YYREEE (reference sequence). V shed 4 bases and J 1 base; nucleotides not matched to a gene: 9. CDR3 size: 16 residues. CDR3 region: CASSRDRFGPNTEAFF. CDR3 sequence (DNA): TGTGCCAGCAGCCGGGACAGGTTTGGACCGAACACTGAAGCTTTCTTT. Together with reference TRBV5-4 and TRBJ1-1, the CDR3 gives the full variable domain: ETGVTQSPTHLIKTRGQQVTLRCSSQSGHNTVSWYQQALGQGPQFIFQYYREEENGRGNFPPRFSGLQFPNYSSELNVNALELDDSALYLCASSRDRFGPNTEAFFGQGTRLTVV.

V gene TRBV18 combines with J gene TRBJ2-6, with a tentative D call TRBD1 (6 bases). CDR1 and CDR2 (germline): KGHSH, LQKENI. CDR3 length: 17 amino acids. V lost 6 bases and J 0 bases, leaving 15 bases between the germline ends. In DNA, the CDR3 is TGTGCCAGCTCTGACACAGGGCCTTTCTCTGGGGCCAACGTCCTGACTTTC. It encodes CASSDTGPFSGANVLTF.

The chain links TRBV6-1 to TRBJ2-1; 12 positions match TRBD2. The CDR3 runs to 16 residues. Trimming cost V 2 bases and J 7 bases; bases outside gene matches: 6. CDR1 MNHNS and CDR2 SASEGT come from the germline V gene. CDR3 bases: TGTGCCAGCAGTGAACTAGCGGGGGGGCCTCCAAATGAGCAGTTCTTC. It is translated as CASSELAGGPPNEQFF.

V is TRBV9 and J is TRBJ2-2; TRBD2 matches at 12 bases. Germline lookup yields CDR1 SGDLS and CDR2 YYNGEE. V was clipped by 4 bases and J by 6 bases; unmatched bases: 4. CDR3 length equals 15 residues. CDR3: CASSSGLAGSGELFF. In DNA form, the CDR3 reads TGTGCCAGCAGCAGCGGACTAGCGGGGTCCGGGGAGCTGTTTTTT.

CDR3 loop: CASSVLDRDEKLFF. The CDR3 DNA reads TGTGCCAGCAGCGTCCTGGACAGGGACGAAAAACTGTTTTTT. V usage is TRBV9 and J usage is TRBJ1-4, with 8 bases fitting TRBD1. The CDR3 spans 14 residues. Germline V gives CDR1 SGDLS, CDR2 YYNGEE. V dropped 2 bases and J dropped 8; count of bases not matched to a gene: 5.

CDR3: CASSAMTGRNEKLFF. The CDR3, as DNA: TGTGCCAGTAGTGCCATGACAGGGCGTAATGAAAAACTGTTTTTT. The J gene is TRBJ1-4, the V gene TRBV19; 7 nucleotides line up with TRBD1. The CDR3 has 15 residues. Per germline, CDR1 LNHDA and CDR2 SQIVND (reference sequence). With 5 bases clipped from V and 4 bases from J, the junction kept 7 bases outside the gene matches.

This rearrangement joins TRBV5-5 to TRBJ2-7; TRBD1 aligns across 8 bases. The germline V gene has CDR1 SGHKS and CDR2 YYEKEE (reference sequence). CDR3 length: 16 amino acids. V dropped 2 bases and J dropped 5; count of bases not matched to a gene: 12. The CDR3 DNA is TGTGCCAGCAGCTTTCTAACCGGACAGGGAGGCAACGAGCAGTACTTC. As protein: CASSFLTGQGGNEQYF.

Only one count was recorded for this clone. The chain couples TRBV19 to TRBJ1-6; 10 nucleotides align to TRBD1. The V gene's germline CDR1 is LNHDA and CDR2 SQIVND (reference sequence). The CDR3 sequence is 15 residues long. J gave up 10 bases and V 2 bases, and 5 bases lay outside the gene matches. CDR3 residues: CASSIIRDRGSPLHF. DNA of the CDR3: TGTGCCAGTAGTATAATCCGGGACAGGGGCTCACCCCTCCACTTT.